The 18 T cell receptor beta chains below come from one sample, sequenced in a study of shared clonotypes between healthy human individuals. Clones were read by immunoSEQ multiplex PCR, and TCRdb kept only the in-frame ones, dropping some. The repertoire holds more than 900,000 clones, with 75% to 85% as singletons. The sample taken for sequencing was memory CD4+ T cells from PBMCs. Specified subset: CD45RA-negative fraction. These TCRs come from a young man in good health. Some clones in this sample may be carry-over from other donors' samples.

On this clone: The same CDR3 also results from other DNA sequences found in this sample. The chain has TRBV5-4 and TRBJ1-2; D gene uncertain. V lost 1 base, J lost 5 bases, and 12 bases lay in between. Per the germline V gene, CDR1 is SGHNT and CDR2 is YYREEE (reference sequence). The CDR3 consists of 14 residues. Written as DNA, the CDR3 is TGTGCCAGCAGCTTGAGGAAGGCTGATTATGGCTACACCTTC. Residues: CASSLRKADYGYTF.

The chain joins TRBV5-6 to TRBJ2-5; D is uncertain. Matching the DNA end better, TRBJ2-7 makes the J call doubtful. Germline V gene sequence: CDR1 SGHDT, CDR2 YYEEEE. The CDR3 runs 14 residues. The DNA of the CDR3 is TGTGCCAGCAGCCTATGGACGAAGAGCTACGAGCAGTACTTC. This translates into CASSLWTKSYEQYF.

This chain joins TRBV7-9 and TRBJ2-7, with a tentative D call TRBD2 (6 bases). The germline V and J ends were trimmed by 0 bases and 3 bases, with 12 bases remaining between them. This CDR3 comprises 15 residues. Germline CDR1 SEHNR, CDR2 FQNEAQ (reference sequence). CDR3 sequence reads: CASSLASGEIYEQYF. The CDR3 DNA sequence: TGTGCCAGCAGCTTAGCTAGCGGCGAGATCTACGAGCAGTACTTC.

This clone came up many times. This sample also contains other DNA sequences that code for the same CDR3. This sequence joins TRBV30 and TRBJ2-7; D is unresolved. V dropped 5 bases and J dropped 5 bases, with 10 bases sitting between them. The CDR3 is 11 amino acids. Germline values: CDR1 GTSNPN, CDR2 SVGIG (reference sequence). This CDR3 is CAWSGRDEQYF. The CDR3 DNA reads TGTGCCTGGTCAGGCAGAGACGAGCAGTACTTC.

The chain joins TRBV29-1 to TRBJ2-5, with D perhaps matching TRBD1 (6 bases). The CDR3 covers 12 residues. The germline V gene encodes CDR1 SQVTM and CDR2 ANQGSEA. Trimming cost V 5 bases and J 5 bases, with 12 bases left between them. In DNA form, the CDR3 reads TGCAGCGTTAACACAGGGCTGGAGACCCAGTACTTC. Translated, it gives CSVNTGLETQYF.

This rearrangement joins TRBV25-1 to TRBJ2-2, with 11 positions matching TRBD2. J gave up 4 bases and V 5 bases, and 9 bases lay outside the gene matches. This CDR3 is 17 amino acids long. Germline values: CDR1 MGHDK, CDR2 SYGVNS. Here the CDR3 DNA reads TGTGCCAGCAGTCCATCATCTAGCGGGAGGCGCACCGGGGAGCTGTTTTTT. This codes for CASSPSSSGRRTGELFF.

The chain carries TRBV9 and TRBJ2-5; D perhaps matches TRBD2 (6 bases). Germline CDR1 and CDR2: SGDLS and YYNGEE. CDR3 length equals 12 residues. Trimming took 4 bases from V and 5 from J, leaving 9 bases between them. As DNA, the CDR3 is TGTGCCAGCAGCATAGGAGGGGAGACCCAGTACTTC. It yields the protein CASSIGGETQYF.

The rearrangement joins TRBV28 to TRBJ2-2; tentatively, D is TRBD1 (5 bases). The V end lost 2 bases, the J end lost 3 bases, and 10 bases lay between the germline ends. Germline CDR1 reads MDHEN; CDR2 reads SYDVKM. The CDR3 loop spans 15 amino acids. The CDR3 sequence: CASSLLGAYTGELFF. The CDR3 bases are TGTGCCAGCAGTTTACTAGGGGCGTACACCGGGGAGCTGTTTTTT.

The V and J genes are TRBV5-1 and TRBJ1-1; D might be TRBD1 (5 bases). The germline V gene encodes CDR1 SGHRS and CDR2 YFSETQ. The germline V and J ends were trimmed by 4 bases and 3 bases, with 16 bases remaining between them. CDR3 size: 15 residues. For the CDR3, the DNA is TGCGCCAGCAGCCTTGGGACGGTACTCGACACTGAAGCTTTCTTT. Its translation is CASSLGTVLDTEAFF.

For this clone: In the same sample, other DNA sequences code for this CDR3. The chain links TRBV6-5 to TRBJ1-1; D perhaps matches TRBD1 (5 bases). The CDR3 runs 14 residues. Germline V lookup: CDR1 MNHEY, CDR2 SVGAGI. V lost 0 bases to trimming and J lost 4 bases, with 9 bases between them. The CDR3 region is CASSYSRGGTEAFF. For the CDR3, the DNA is TGTGCCAGCAGTTACTCGAGGGGAGGCACTGAAGCTTTCTTT.

The chain's CDR3 is CASSTRQGLHTGELFF. The CDR3 DNA follows: TGTGCCAGCAGCACCCGACAGGGGCTACACACCGGGGAGCTGTTTTTT. V and J are TRBV7-7 and TRBJ2-2, with TRBD1 matching 8 bases. J gave up 3 bases and V 5 bases, and 8 bases lay outside the gene matches. CDR3 length: 16 residues. CDR1 and CDR2 from the germline V gene are SSHAT and FNYEAQ (reference sequence).

The chain is built from TRBV19 and TRBJ1-5; 7 bases are shared with TRBD1. V lost 4 bases to trimming and J lost 0 bases; unmatched junction nucleotides: 6. The CDR3 spans 16 residues. Germline CDR1 is LNHDA and CDR2 is SQIVND (reference sequence). This CDR3 is CASSRSGGGSNQPQHF. Here the CDR3 DNA reads TGTGCCAGTAGTAGATCAGGGGGAGGTAGCAATCAGCCCCAGCATTTT.

The V and J genes are TRBV19 and TRBJ2-1, with D unresolved. V lost 5 bases and J 2 bases, leaving 10 bases between the germline ends. Germline CDR1 LNHDA, CDR2 SQIVND (reference sequence). This CDR3 region has 14 residues. The CDR3 nucleotides read TGTGCCAGTAGTGCCTACTCCCCCTACAATGAGCAGTTCTTC. Its translation: CASSAYSPYNEQFF.

The rearrangement uses TRBV28 and TRBJ2-1; D might be TRBD2 (6 bases). Trimming left V 8 bases short and J 5 bases short, with 16 bases between. The V gene's germline CDR1 is MDHEN and CDR2 SYDVKM. The CDR3 covers 14 residues. The CDR3 DNA reads TGTGCCAGCCTCCTGCCTAGCGCCCACAATGAGCAGTTCTTC. This translates into CASLLPSAHNEQFF.

The J gene is TRBJ2-3, the V gene TRBV19; D unclear. Between the trimmed V and J ends, which lost 5 bases and 4 bases, there was a span of 13 bases. Germline-derived CDR1 and CDR2 are LNHDA and SQIVND (reference sequence). The CDR3 totals 14 residues. DNA for the CDR3: TGTGCCAGTAGTTTCCGGCCCCCTCCAGATACGCAGTATTTT. It codes for CASSFRPPPDTQYF.

This chain joins TRBV28 and TRBJ1-2; TRBD1 matches at 9 bases. After removal of 6 bases from V and 1 base from J, the junction contained 9 bases not matched to a gene. The CDR3 is 16 amino acids. Per germline, CDR1 MDHEN and CDR2 SYDVKM. In DNA form, the CDR3 reads TGTGCCAGCAGATCGGACAGGGGATTGGGTAACTATGGCTACACCTTC. It translates to CASRSDRGLGNYGYTF.

The chain has TRBV11-2 and TRBJ2-1; 7 bases are shared with TRBD1. The J segment lost 6 bases and the V segment lost 3 bases, leaving 2 bases of the junction unmatched. The CDR3 has 13 amino acids. The germline CDR1 and CDR2 sequences are SGHAT and FQNNGV. This CDR3 reads CASSLAGGNEQFF. CDR3 DNA: TGTGCCAGCAGCTTGGCAGGGGGCAATGAGCAGTTCTTC.

In its sample, this clone was seen many times. The rearrangement links TRBV5-4 to TRBJ2-1; tentatively, D is TRBD1 or TRBD2 (5 bases each). The CDR3 runs 14 residues. Trimming stripped 2 bases from V and 3 bases from J, with 9 bases between. Germline values: CDR1 SGHNT, CDR2 YYREEE (reference sequence). The CDR3, as DNA: TGTGCCAGCAGCTTAGGGGACCGCTACAATGAGCAGTTCTTC. Protein product: CASSLGDRYNEQFF.